This TCR beta chain originates from a study of OX40 agonist ivuxolimab in advanced cancers. Study background: Age averaged around 60 years (range about 23 to 80), and more than 80% were male. General study results and limits: CD4+ and CD8+ blood T cells expanded clonally by week 6 at 0.1 to 3.0 mg/kg. Low normalized T-cell clonal expansion was also seen in some nonresponders.

With regard to this clone: What it recognizes is unknown.

The data were produced by immunoSEQ multiplex PCR, yet TCRdb's version contains in-frame clones alone and is incomplete. Among 77,000 or so clones listed, 85% to 90% were seen once. Trimming took off 0 bases at V and 3 bases at J, with 14 bases between the two ends. The CDR3 consists of 16 residues. CDR1 is LGHNA, CDR2 YSLEER, per germline. Sequenced material: CD4+ or CD8+ T cells sorted from blood, taken in a trial of the OX40 agonist ivuxolimab. This clonotype was sampled from an adult with an advanced solid tumor such as melanoma, head and neck, liver or kidney cancer. This rearrangement joins TRBV4-3 to TRBJ1-2, with a weak D call TRBD1 (5 bases). DNA of the CDR3: TGCGCCAGCAGCCAAGATCTACAGGAGGTTGACTATGGCTACACCTTC. This sequence encodes CASSQDLQEVDYGYTF.